This T cell receptor beta chain was retrieved from a study of glioma-infiltrating T cells (TCRdb year 2016). A note on the overall study: Sequencing of TCR alpha- and beta-chain repertoires was performed on glioma tissue, on non-neoplastic brain tissue, and on matched peripheral blood mononuclear cells. To measure divergence between tissue and blood T-cell populations, each tissue-infiltrating repertoire was compared with the peripheral blood repertoire of the same patient. Three low-grade glioma patients, about eight primary glioblastoma patients and three non-glioma patients contributing non-neoplastic brain tissue were included in the paired cohort. The full study reports these points: In non-neoplastic patients, VJ-independent divergence between tissue and blood fell below expectation, whereas in all gliomas, and especially in low-grade gliomas, the divergence rose above expectation. Very few CDR3 sequences were found to be shared between tissue and blood, and this scarcity was attributed to high CDR3 diversity and limited sampling. Group comparisons rested on small numbers: three non-neoplastic, three low-grade glioma and fewer than 10 glioblastoma patients.

The iRepertoire nested amplicon-rescue multiplex PCR (arm-PCR) platform was used to amplify TCR alpha and beta CDR3 regions from RNA. The input for one-step reverse transcription and amplification was roughly 100-450 ng of either tissue mRNA or PBMC total RNA. Following bead purification, Illumina adapters were added by a secondary multiplex PCR, and the libraries were gel-purified between 200 and 400 bp. Libraries carried internal 6-nucleotide barcodes used for demultiplexing. Sequencing of the libraries was done on an Illumina MiSeq using 2x220 or 2x250 nucleotide paired-end reads. In the source study's methods: Paired reads were merged using FLASH 1.2.11 and aligned with BWA-MEM to the GRCh37 human genome, and TRA and TRB reads were then extracted. V and J assignment used an IMGT-derived reference of cassette sequences and CDR3 motifs that included pseudogenes. Reads were translated in three frames, and productive CDR3s were defined as those with a C...FGXG motif and no stop codons. A clonotype was defined as a unique combination of a V-J cassette pair and a CDR3 amino acid sequence. Hamming distance filtering was applied to reads, with thresholds set by the sequence error rate of each sample in mapped regions. TCRdb applied fastp at Q25 and MiXCR to the public reads, then kept only in-frame beta chains. CDR3 protein duplicates are merged, each entry listing the most common genes and DNA. The authors' filters were not applied to this entry. Within this sample are about 89,000 distinct CDR3 sequences, with about 25% of them counted one time only. Clones ranked in the top ten supply more than 6.5% of the sample.

Relative to germline, V is missing 5 bases and J is missing 8 bases, with 8 bases of the junction outside any gene match. The CDR3 contains 14 residues, cysteine and phenylalanine counted. Only the CDR3 portion is preserved as DNA: 42 bases, with reading frame beginning at the first base. This clonotype was counted many times. There is no known antigen for this receptor. One base away there is no much larger clone; base qualities are not given. The chain employs TRBV12-3 or TRBV12-4 and TRBJ2-3, with TRBD1 identical over 9 junction bases. The specimen was glioma tissue, nonneoplastic brain tissue, or PBMCs (not recorded which). This clonotype was obtained from a human donor with low-grade glioma or glioblastoma, undergoing nonglioma brain surgery, or in good health (not recorded which). The CDR3 is CASSRGQGKATQYF. The DNA sequence is as follows: TGTGCCAGCAGTAGGGGACAGGGTAAGGCTACGCAGTATTTT.